This T cell receptor (beta chain) was identified during a study of T cell changes during pregnancy in multiple sclerosis. Using immunoSEQ multiplex PCR, the repertoire was profiled, and TCRdb retains in-frame clones only, with some absent. This sample has tens of thousands of clones, with over 80% found just once. This CDR3 comprises 19 residues. J gave up 5 bases and V 5 bases, and 17 bases lay outside the gene matches. Germline V lookup: CDR1 MGHRA, CDR2 YSYEKL. The sequences come from CD4+ T cells from peripheral blood mononuclear cells, collected after pregnancy. The V and J genes are TRBV4-1 and TRBJ2-3, with 12 bases matching TRBD2. This clonotype was obtained from a female donor in good health, enrolled as a control in a pregnancy study. The CDR3 DNA follows: TGCGCCAGCAGCTCTAGAGGGCTAGCGGGGGGGCCCGAAGGAGATACGCAGTATTTT. It encodes CASSSRGLAGGPEGDTQYF.